The rows below give T cell receptor beta chains drawn from one sample of a study of OX40 agonist ivuxolimab in advanced cancers. TCRdb's copy holds only in-frame clones and misses some; the assay was immunoSEQ multiplex PCR. The repertoire includes almost 70,000 clones, roughly 92% of them detected once, and 0.25% to 0.3% sits in the top ten. The source material was CD4+ or CD8+ T cells sorted from blood, sampled in a trial of the OX40 agonist ivuxolimab. The receptors were sampled from an adult with an advanced solid tumor such as melanoma, head and neck, liver or kidney cancer. Each CDR3 is given with its conserved first and last residue. D genes are given only for firm matches. Clone size is shown for a subset of rows, as once, few, many or a class of expanded clone.

D: TRBD1
V: TRBV18
J: TRBJ1-1
size: NA
CDR3: CASSPPQDRANGAFF
DNA: TGTGCCAGCTCACCCCCACAGGACAGGGCCAACGGAGCTTTCTTT

D: NA
V: TRBV9
J: TRBJ1-2
size: NA
CDR3: CASSSRGKDYGYTF
DNA: TGTGCCAGCAGCTCCCGGGGGAAGGACTATGGCTACACCTTC

D: NA
V: TRBV10-3
J: TRBJ1-2
size: NA
CDR3: CAITPGPTSYGYTF
DNA: TGTGCCATCACACCGGGGCCGACCTCCTATGGCTACACCTTC

D: NA
V: TRBV9
J: TRBJ1-2
size: once
CDR3: CASSVGWDGADYGYTF
DNA: TGTGCCAGCAGCGTAGGCTGGGACGGGGCAGACTATGGCTACACCTTC

D: NA
V: TRBV7-8
J: TRBJ1-3
size: NA
CDR3: CASSLVGEGDTIYF
DNA: TGTGCCAGCAGCTTAGTCGGTGAGGGGGACACCATATATTTT

D: NA
V: TRBV5-6
J: TRBJ1-2
size: NA
CDR3: CASSRRTGLTEGYTF
DNA: TGTGCCAGCAGCCGCCGCACAGGCCTTACGGAAGGCTACACCTTC

D: TRBD1
V: TRBV29-1
J: TRBJ2-3
size: NA
CDR3: CSVVGDRGTDTQYF
DNA: TGCAGCGTTGTAGGGGACAGGGGCACAGATACGCAGTATTTT

D: NA
V: TRBV25-1
J: TRBJ2-7
size: NA
CDR3: CASTGGDRVYEQYF
DNA: TGTGCCAGCACCGGGGGGGACAGGGTATACGAGCAGTACTTC

D: NA
V: TRBV2
J: TRBJ2-5
size: NA
CDR3: CASSADRGTQYF
DNA: TGTGCCAGCAGCGCAGACAGAGGGACCCAGTACTTC

D: NA
V: TRBV5-6
J: TRBJ1-1
size: NA
CDR3: CASSRTARNTEAFF
DNA: TGTGCCAGCAGCCGAACGGCGAGGAACACTGAAGCTTTCTTT

D: NA
V: TRBV18
J: TRBJ1-2
size: NA
CDR3: CASSRREANYGYTF
DNA: TGTGCCAGCTCTCGCAGGGAAGCTAACTATGGCTACACCTTC

D: TRBD2
V: TRBV12-5
J: TRBJ2-3
size: NA
CDR3: CASGPGTSVGADTQYF
DNA: TGTGCTAGTGGCCCAGGGACTAGCGTTGGCGCAGATACGCAGTATTTT

D: NA
V: TRBV27
J: TRBJ2-6
size: NA
CDR3: CASRPGTGANVLTF
DNA: TGTGCCAGCCGTCCGGGGACTGGGGCCAACGTCCTGACTTTC

D: NA
V: TRBV5-8
J: TRBJ2-7
size: once
CDR3: CASSLFTGASLSSYEQYF
DNA: TGTGCCAGCAGCTTGTTTACGGGGGCGTCACTGAGCTCCTACGAGCAGTACTTC

D: TRBD1
V: TRBV5-4
J: TRBJ1-2
size: NA
CDR3: CASSSGQVLGSGYTF
DNA: TGTGCCAGCAGCTCAGGACAGGTCTTGGGGTCTGGCTACACCTTC

D: TRBD2
V: TRBV7-9
J: TRBJ2-5
size: NA
CDR3: CASSLGETSEQETQYF
DNA: TGTGCCAGCAGTTTGGGGGAGACTAGCGAACAAGAGACCCAGTACTTC

D: NA
V: TRBV30
J: TRBJ1-5
size: NA
CDR3: CALSGGSNQPQHF
DNA: TGTGCCTTGTCAGGCGGTAGCAATCAGCCCCAGCATTTT

D: NA
V: TRBV25-1
J: TRBJ2-7
size: NA
CDR3: CASSDSLISLEEQYF
DNA: TGTGCCAGCAGTGATTCCCTGATCAGTTTGGAGGAGCAGTACTTC

D: NA
V: TRBV10-3
J: TRBJ2-7
size: NA
CDR3: CAISVIDYYEQYF
DNA: TGTGCCATCAGTGTTATAGACTACTACGAGCAGTACTTC

D: NA
V: TRBV10-2
J: TRBJ2-3
size: NA
CDR3: CASSAVPTGTRSDTQYF
DNA: TGCGCCAGCAGTGCCGTGCCAACCGGGACACGGTCAGATACGCAGTATTTT

D: NA
V: TRBV7-2
J: TRBJ1-2
size: NA
CDR3: CASSLGAGDYGYTF
DNA: TGTGCCAGCAGCTTAGGGGCAGGGGACTATGGCTACACCTTC

D: NA
V: TRBV2
J: TRBJ1-5
size: once
CDR3: CASSEEQGSQPQHF
DNA: TGTGCCAGCAGTGAAGAACAGGGCAGTCAGCCCCAGCATTTT